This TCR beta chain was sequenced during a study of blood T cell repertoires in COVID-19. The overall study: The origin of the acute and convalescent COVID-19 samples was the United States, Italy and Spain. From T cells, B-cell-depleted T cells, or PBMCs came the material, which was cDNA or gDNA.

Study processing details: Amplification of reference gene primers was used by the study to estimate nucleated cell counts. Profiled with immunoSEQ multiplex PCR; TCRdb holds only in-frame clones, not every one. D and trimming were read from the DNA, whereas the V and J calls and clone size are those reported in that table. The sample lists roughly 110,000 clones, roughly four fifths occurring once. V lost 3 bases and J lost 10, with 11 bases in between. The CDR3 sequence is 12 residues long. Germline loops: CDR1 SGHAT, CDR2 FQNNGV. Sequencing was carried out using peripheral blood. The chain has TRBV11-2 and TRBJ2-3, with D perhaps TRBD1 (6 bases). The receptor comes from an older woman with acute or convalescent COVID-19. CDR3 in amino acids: CASSLEQGPQYF. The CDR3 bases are TGTGCCAGCAGCTTGGAACAGGGTCCGCAGTATTTT.